This T cell receptor (beta chain) is drawn from a study of read filtering for tumor transcriptome and immune sequencing. About the research overall: TCR-mapped reads were about 4.05 to 10.27 million with IR-seq versus roughly 75 to 1,400 with RNA-seq. Notes on the study in general: About 77% of IR-seq clonotypes had a single read, yet these held approximately 3.5% of reads. This fraction held mixed bone marrow immune cells after CD138-negative sorting.

The count of this clonotype is one. The target antigen is unknown. One junction end does not reproduce the germline sequence, and a read error may be involved. The CDR3 is made up of 15 amino acids. The germline V gene has CDR1 MDHEN and CDR2 SYDVKM. Every patient had bone marrow sampled while the disease was active. The library was built from roughly 400 ng RNA with molecular barcoded adaptors for alpha/delta and beta/gamma chains. One entry per CDR3 protein results from TCRdb running MiXCR on the reads. The sample includes roughly 130,000 distinct CDR3 sequences, 10% to 15% of them seen just once. J is TRBJ2-7 and V is TRBV28; 12 bases match TRBD2. The sequence derives from a donor at least 40 years old with multiple myeloma. The sample taken for sequencing was a population of CD138-negative cells sorted from bone marrow. CDR3 sequence: CANSLGLAGSNEQYF. The CDR3 nucleotides are TGTGCCAACAGTTTAGGACTAGCGGGAAGCAACGAGCAGTACTTC.